This T cell receptor beta chain appears in the sequencing data of a study of blood T cell repertoires in COVID-19. About the study: Sources were T cells, B-cell-depleted T cells, or PBMCs; the material itself was cDNA or gDNA.

About this clone itself: Other DNA variants within this sample encode the same CDR3.

Per germline, CDR1 SGHRS and CDR2 YFSETQ. This CDR3 is 13 amino acids long. V was clipped by 7 bases and J by 5 bases, with 15 bases between them. Data came from immunoSEQ multiplex PCR; TCRdb stores just in-frame clones and leaves some out. The top ten hold 25% to 30% of the sample, which has under 150,000 clones, about 91% seen once. The TCR comes from a human donor in a cohort sampled during active COVID-19. Sequenced input: peripheral blood. V is TRBV5-1 and J is TRBJ1-1; TRBD1 is a possible D gene (5 bases). The CDR3, as DNA: TGCGCCAGCTCACTGGGGGGATCAACTGAAGCTTTCTTT. This encodes CASSLGGSTEAFF.